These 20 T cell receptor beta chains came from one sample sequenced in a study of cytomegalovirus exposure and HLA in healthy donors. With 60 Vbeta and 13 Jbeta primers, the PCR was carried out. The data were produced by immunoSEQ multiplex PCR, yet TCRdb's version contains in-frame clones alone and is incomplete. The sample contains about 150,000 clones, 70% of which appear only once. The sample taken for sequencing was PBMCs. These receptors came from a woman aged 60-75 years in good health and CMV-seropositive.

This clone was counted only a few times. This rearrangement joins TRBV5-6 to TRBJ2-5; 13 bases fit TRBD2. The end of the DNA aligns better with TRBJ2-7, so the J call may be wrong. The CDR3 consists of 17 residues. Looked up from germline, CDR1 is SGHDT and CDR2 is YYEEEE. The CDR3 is CASSLGLAGPSSYEQYF. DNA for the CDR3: TGTGCCAGCAGCCTGGGACTAGCGGGGCCGAGCTCCTACGAGCAGTACTTC.

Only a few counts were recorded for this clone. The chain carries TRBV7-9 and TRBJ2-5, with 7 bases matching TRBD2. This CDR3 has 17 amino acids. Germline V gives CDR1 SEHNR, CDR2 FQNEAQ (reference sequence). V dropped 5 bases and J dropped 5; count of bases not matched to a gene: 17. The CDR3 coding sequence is TGTGCCAGCAGCCCAACCGGGGCGGGAGTACTAATGGAGACCCAGTACTTC. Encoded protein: CASSPTGAGVLMETQYF. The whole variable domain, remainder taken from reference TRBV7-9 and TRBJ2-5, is DTGVSQNPRHKITKRGQNVTFRCDPISEHNRLYWYRQTLGQGPEFLTYFQNEAQLEKSRLLSDRFSAERPKGSFSTLEIQRTEQGDSAMYLCASSPTGAGVLMETQYFGPGTRLLVL.

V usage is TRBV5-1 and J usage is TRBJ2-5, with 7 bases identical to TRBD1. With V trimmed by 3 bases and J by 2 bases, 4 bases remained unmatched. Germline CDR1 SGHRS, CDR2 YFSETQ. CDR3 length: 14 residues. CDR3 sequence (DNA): TGCGCCAGCAGCTGGACAGGAGATCAAGAGACCCAGTACTTC. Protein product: CASSWTGDQETQYF.

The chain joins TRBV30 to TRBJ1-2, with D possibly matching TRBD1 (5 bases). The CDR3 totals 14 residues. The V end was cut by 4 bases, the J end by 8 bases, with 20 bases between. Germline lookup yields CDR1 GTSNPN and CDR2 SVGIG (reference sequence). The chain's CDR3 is CAWTLGVSYSGYTF. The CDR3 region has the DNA TGTGCCTGGACCCTAGGGGTGTCGTACTCCGGCTACACCTTC.

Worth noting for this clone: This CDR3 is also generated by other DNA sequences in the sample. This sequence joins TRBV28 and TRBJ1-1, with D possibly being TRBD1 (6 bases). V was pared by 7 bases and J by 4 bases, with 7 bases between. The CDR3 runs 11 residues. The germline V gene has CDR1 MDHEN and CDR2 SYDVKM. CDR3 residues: CASTGVTEAFF. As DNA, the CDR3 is TGTGCCAGCACAGGGGTCACTGAAGCTTTCTTT.

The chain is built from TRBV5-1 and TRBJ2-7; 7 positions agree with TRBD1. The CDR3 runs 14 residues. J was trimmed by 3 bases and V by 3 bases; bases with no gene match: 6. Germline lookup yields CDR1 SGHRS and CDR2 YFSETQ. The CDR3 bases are TGCGCCAGCAGCTATCCAGGGGGTCTCTACGAGCAGTACTTC. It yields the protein CASSYPGGLYEQYF.

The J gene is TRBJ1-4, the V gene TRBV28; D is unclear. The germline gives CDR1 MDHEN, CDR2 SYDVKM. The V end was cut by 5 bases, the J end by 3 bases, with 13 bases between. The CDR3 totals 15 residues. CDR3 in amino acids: CASSHHGLSNEKLFF. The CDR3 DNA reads TGTGCCAGCAGTCATCACGGGTTGTCTAATGAAAAACTGTTTTTT.

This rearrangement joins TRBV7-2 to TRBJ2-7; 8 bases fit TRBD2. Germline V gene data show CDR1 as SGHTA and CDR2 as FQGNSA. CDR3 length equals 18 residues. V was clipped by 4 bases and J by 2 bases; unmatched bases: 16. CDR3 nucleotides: TGTGCCAGCAGCTCAAGGGGGGCGAGCGGGGGTTATACCTACGAGCAGTACTTC. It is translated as CASSSRGASGGYTYEQYF.

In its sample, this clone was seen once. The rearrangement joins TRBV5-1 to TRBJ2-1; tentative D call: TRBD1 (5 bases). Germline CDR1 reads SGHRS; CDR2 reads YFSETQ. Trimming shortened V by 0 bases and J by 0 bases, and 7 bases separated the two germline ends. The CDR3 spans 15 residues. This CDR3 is CASSLGQTSYNEQFF. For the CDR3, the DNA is TGCGCCAGCAGCTTGGGACAGACCTCCTACAATGAGCAGTTCTTC.

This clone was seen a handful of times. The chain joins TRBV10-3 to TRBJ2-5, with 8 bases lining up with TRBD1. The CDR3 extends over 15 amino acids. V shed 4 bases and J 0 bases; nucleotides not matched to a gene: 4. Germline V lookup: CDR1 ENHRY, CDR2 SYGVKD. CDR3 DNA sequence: TGTGCCATCAGTGGAGACAGGGGCAACCAAGAGACCCAGTACTTC. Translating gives CAISGDRGNQETQYF.

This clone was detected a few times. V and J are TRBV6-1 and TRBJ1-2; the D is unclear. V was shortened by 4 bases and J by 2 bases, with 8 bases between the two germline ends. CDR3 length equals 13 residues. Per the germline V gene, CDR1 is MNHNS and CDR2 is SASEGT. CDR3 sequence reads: CASSVLQNYGYTF. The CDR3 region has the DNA TGTGCCAGCAGTGTGTTACAGAACTATGGCTACACCTTC.

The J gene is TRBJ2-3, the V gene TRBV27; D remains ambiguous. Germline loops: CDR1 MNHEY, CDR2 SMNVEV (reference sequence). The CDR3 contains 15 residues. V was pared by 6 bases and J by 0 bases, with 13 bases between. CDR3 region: CASRATHLSTDTQYF. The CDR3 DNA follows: TGTGCCAGCAGGGCGACTCATCTAAGCACAGATACGCAGTATTTT.

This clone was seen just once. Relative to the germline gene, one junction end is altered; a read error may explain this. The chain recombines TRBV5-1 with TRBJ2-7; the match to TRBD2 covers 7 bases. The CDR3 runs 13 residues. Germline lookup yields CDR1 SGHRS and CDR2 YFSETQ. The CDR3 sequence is CAGSTAGAGEQYF. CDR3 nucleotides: TGCGCCGGCAGTACCGCGGGAGCGGGGGAGCAGTACTTC.

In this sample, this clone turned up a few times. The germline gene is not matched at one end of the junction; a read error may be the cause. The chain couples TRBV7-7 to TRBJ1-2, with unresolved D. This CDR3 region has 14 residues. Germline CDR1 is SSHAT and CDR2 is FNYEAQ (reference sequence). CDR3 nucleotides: TGTGCTAGCAACTACTACGATACTAACTATGGCTACACCTTC. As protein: CASNYYDTNYGYTF. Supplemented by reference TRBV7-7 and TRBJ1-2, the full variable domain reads GAGVSQSPRYKVTKRGQDVTLRCDPISSHATLYWYQQALGQGPEFLTYFNYEAQPDKSGLPSDRFSAERPEGSISTLTIQRTEQRDSAMYRCASNYYDTNYGYTFGSGTRLTVV.

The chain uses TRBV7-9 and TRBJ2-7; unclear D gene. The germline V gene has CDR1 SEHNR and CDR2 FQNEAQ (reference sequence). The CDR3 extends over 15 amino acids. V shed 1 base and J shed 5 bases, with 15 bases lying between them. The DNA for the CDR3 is TGTGCCAGCAGCTTAGGAGTAGCCGTGTCCGACGAGCAGTACTTC. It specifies CASSLGVAVSDEQYF.

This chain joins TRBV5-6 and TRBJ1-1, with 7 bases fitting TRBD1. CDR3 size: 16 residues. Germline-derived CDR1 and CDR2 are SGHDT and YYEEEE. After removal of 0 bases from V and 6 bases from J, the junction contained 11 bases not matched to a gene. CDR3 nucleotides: TGTGCCAGCAGCTTGGTTCGGCCAGGGGGACACGCTGAAGCTTTCTTT. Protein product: CASSLVRPGGHAEAFF. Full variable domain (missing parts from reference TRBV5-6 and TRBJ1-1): DAGVTQSPTHLIKTRGQQVTLRCSPKSGHDTVSWYQQALGQGPQFIFQYYEEEERQRGNFPDRFSGHQFPNYSSELNVNALLLGDSALYLCASSLVRPGGHAEAFFGQGTRLTVV.

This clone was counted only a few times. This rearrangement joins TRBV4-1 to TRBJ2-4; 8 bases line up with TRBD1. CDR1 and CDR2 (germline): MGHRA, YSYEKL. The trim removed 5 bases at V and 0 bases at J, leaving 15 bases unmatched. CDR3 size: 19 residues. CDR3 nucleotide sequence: TGCGCCAGCAGCGAACAGGGGGGAGTAGGATTGCTAGCCAAAAACATTCAGTACTTC. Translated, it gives CASSEQGGVGLLAKNIQYF.

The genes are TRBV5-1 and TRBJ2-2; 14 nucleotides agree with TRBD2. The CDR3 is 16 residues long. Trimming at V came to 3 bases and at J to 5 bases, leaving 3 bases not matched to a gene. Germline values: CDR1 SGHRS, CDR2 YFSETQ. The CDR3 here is CASSYWTSGRTGELFF. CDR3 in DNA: TGCGCCAGCAGCTACTGGACTAGCGGGAGGACCGGGGAGCTGTTTTTT.

The chain's CDR3 is CASSYAGVGQPQHF. The CDR3 coding sequence is TGTGCCAGCAGCTACGCCGGGGTTGGTCAGCCCCAGCATTTT. The rearrangement uses TRBV5-6 and TRBJ1-5; no definite D call. V was cut by 3 bases and J by 6 bases, with 13 bases left in between. The CDR3 has 14 amino acids. CDR1 is SGHDT and CDR2 is YYEEEE in the germline V gene.

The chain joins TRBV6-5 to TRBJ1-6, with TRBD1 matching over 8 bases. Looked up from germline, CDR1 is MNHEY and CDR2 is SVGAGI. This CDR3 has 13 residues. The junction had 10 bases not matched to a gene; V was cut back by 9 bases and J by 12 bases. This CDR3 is CASRRGQYVPLHF. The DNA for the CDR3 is TGTGCCAGTCGCAGGGGGCAGTATGTACCCCTCCACTTT.